This entry lists 21 T cell receptor beta chains sequenced from one sample in a study of shared clonotypes between healthy human individuals. Using immunoSEQ multiplex PCR, the repertoire was profiled, and TCRdb retains in-frame clones only, with some absent. The top ten clones hold 0.9% to 1.4% of a sample with about 2 million clones, less than 95% of them seen once. CD45RO-negative CD8 cells positively selected for CCR7 made up the naive population, which excluded terminally differentiated effector memory CD45RA+ cells. The sample taken for sequencing was naive CD8+ T cells sorted from blood. The receptors shown here come from a man aged 18 to 30 in good health.

The count of this clone is one. The genes are TRBV19 and TRBJ2-7; 9 bases fit TRBD1. With 0 bases clipped from V and 5 bases from J, the junction kept 8 bases outside the gene matches. Germline V gene data show CDR1 as LNHDA and CDR2 as SQIVND (reference sequence). This CDR3 is built from 16 residues. The CDR3 nucleotides read TGTGCCAGTAGTATAGATCTAGGACAGGGGTTCGACGAGCAGTACTTC. This sequence encodes CASSIDLGQGFDEQYF.

The chain uses TRBV5-1 and TRBJ2-7; D is uncertain. V was shortened by 4 bases and J by 6 bases, with 14 bases between the two germline ends. CDR3 size: 13 residues. Germline CDR1 is SGHRS and CDR2 is YFSETQ. CDR3 nucleotides: TGCGCCAGCAGCCCCGGGCCCCGGCTCGAGCAGTACTTC. This translates into CASSPGPRLEQYF.

The CDR3 coding sequence is TGTGCCAGCAGCTTCGGACTAGCAGATACGCAGTATTTT. This translates into CASSFGLADTQYF. This chain connects TRBV11-2 to TRBJ2-3; TRBD2 matches 7 bases. CDR3 length: 13 residues. The germline V gene has CDR1 SGHAT and CDR2 FQNNGV. Losses at the gene ends were 3 bases for V and 4 bases for J; bases not matched to a gene: 1.

As for this clone: This sample includes further DNA sequences coding for the same CDR3. The V and J genes are TRBV6-5 and TRBJ1-1, with D maybe TRBD1 (5 bases). CDR1 is MNHEY, CDR2 SVGAGI, per germline. The CDR3 length is 14 residues. The V and J ends lost 0 bases and 4 bases respectively, with 9 bases between them. CDR3 sequence: CASSYSEGTTEAFF. DNA for the CDR3: TGTGCCAGCAGTTACTCGGAAGGGACCACTGAAGCTTTCTTT.

The chain links TRBV7-9 to TRBJ2-7, with D possibly TRBD1 on 5 matching bases. The germline V gene has CDR1 SEHNR and CDR2 FQNEAQ (reference sequence). The CDR3 covers 13 residues. Trimming cost V 4 bases and J 4 bases, with 11 bases left between them. The chain's CDR3 is CASSSQVWYEQYF. The CDR3 region has the DNA TGTGCCAGCAGCTCACAGGTATGGTACGAGCAGTACTTC.

This chain links TRBV7-9 with TRBJ2-7; no firm D call. This CDR3 region has 14 residues. Trimming shortened V by 1 base and J by 3 bases, and 10 bases separated the two germline ends. The germline V gene has CDR1 SEHNR and CDR2 FQNEAQ (reference sequence). The CDR3 loop reads CASSLVADYYEQYF. As DNA, the CDR3 is TGTGCCAGCAGCTTAGTGGCGGATTACTACGAGCAGTACTTC. The whole variable domain, remainder taken from reference TRBV7-9 and TRBJ2-7, is DTGVSQNPRHKITKRGQNVTFRCDPISEHNRLYWYRQTLGQGPEFLTYFQNEAQLEKSRLLSDRFSAERPKGSFSTLEIQRTEQGDSAMYLCASSLVADYYEQYFGPGTRLTVT.

This chain connects TRBV4-3 to TRBJ2-7; D is unclear. CDR1 is LGHNA, CDR2 YSLEER, per germline. The V end lost 0 bases, the J end lost 0 bases, and 9 bases lay between the germline ends. There are 15 residues in the CDR3. The CDR3 region has the DNA TGCGCCAGCAGCCAAGACGCAGGTTACTCCTACGAGCAGTACTTC. Translated: CASSQDAGYSYEQYF.

This clone was picked up a small number of times. The chain has TRBV11-2 and TRBJ2-7, with 7 bases aligning to TRBD1. The length of the CDR3 is 13 residues. The V and J ends lost 4 bases and 5 bases, in that order; junction bases with no gene match: 5. Germline V gene data show CDR1 as SGHAT and CDR2 as FQNNGV. CDR3 residues: CASSSTGIDEQYF. The CDR3 DNA is TGTGCCAGCAGCTCGACAGGGATCGACGAGCAGTACTTC.

The V call is TRBV30, the J call TRBJ1-1; the D is unclear. Trimming left V 2 bases short and J 5 bases short, with 9 bases between. This CDR3 region has 12 residues. CDR1 is GTSNPN, CDR2 SVGIG, per germline (reference sequence). CDR3 in DNA: TGTGCCTGGAGTCCCCCTAGGACTGAAGCTTTCTTT. This translates into CAWSPPRTEAFF. The whole variable domain, remainder taken from reference TRBV30 and TRBJ1-1, is SQTIHQWPATLVQPVGSPLSLECTVEGTSNPNLYWYRQAAGRGLQLLFYSVGIGQISSEVPQNLSASRPQDRQFILSSKKLLLSDSGFYLCAWSPPRTEAFFGQGTRLTVV.

The genes are TRBV11-2 and TRBJ1-6, with 8 bases that match TRBD1. With 0 bases clipped from V and 10 bases from J, the junction kept 5 bases outside the gene matches. Germline lookup yields CDR1 SGHAT and CDR2 FQNNGV. CDR3 length: 15 amino acids. The CDR3 bases are TGTGCCAGCAGCTTAGAACCAGGGGGCGGCTCACCCCTCCACTTT. Translating gives CASSLEPGGGSPLHF.

The J gene is TRBJ1-2, the V gene TRBV19, with a possible D match to TRBD1 (5 bases). Germline assignment: CDR1 LNHDA and CDR2 SQIVND (reference sequence). V dropped 3 bases and J dropped 6 bases, with 11 bases sitting between them. The CDR3 spans 13 residues. This CDR3 is CASSIGGYDGYTF. CDR3 nucleotides: TGTGCCAGTAGTATCGGGGGTTATGATGGCTACACCTTC.

The chain combines TRBV7-3 with TRBJ2-3; 14 bases agree with TRBD2. CDR1 and CDR2 (germline): SGHTA, FQGTGA. V shed 5 bases and J 10 bases; nucleotides not matched to a gene: 2. This CDR3 has 13 amino acids. DNA for the CDR3: TGTGCCAGCAGCCGGACTAGCGGGGGGCCGCAGTATTTT. It codes for CASSRTSGGPQYF. The variable domain in full, with the rest retrieved from reference TRBV7-3 and TRBJ2-3, is GAGVSQTPSNKVTEKGKYVELRCDPISGHTALYWYRQSLGQGPEFLIYFQGTGAADDSGLPNDRFFAVRPEGSVSTLKIQRTERGDSAVYLCASSRTSGGPQYFGPGTRLTVL.

The V call is TRBV6-1, the J call TRBJ1-6; D is unresolved. The V end lost 1 base, the J end lost 13 bases, and 14 bases lay between the germline ends. The CDR3 extends over 14 amino acids. CDR1 and CDR2 (germline): MNHNS, SASEGT. The chain's CDR3 is CASSEELGPGPLHF. The CDR3, as DNA: TGTGCCAGCAGTGAAGAGCTTGGTCCGGGTCCCCTCCACTTT.

The chain joins TRBV5-1 to TRBJ2-3; 9 bases fit TRBD2. V was clipped by 0 bases and J by 12 bases; unmatched bases: 2. Germline V gene sequence: CDR1 SGHRS, CDR2 YFSETQ. There are 12 residues in the CDR3. The DNA for the CDR3 is TGCGCCAGCAGCTTGGATCTAGCGGGACAGTATTTT. Translated, it gives CASSLDLAGQYF.

As for this clone: Other nucleotide sequences in the sample specify the same CDR3. V is TRBV19 and J is TRBJ2-2, with unresolved D. V was shortened by 4 bases and J by 8 bases, with 5 bases between the two germline ends. From germline, CDR1 is LNHDA and CDR2 SQIVND (reference sequence). The CDR3 consists of 11 residues. This chain's CDR3 is CASSTPGELFF. CDR3 DNA sequence: TGTGCCAGTAGTACGCCGGGGGAGCTGTTTTTT.

As for this clone: A read error may produce the germline difference seen at one junction end. V gene TRBV19 combines with J gene TRBJ2-2, with D unclear. Germline loops: CDR1 LNHDA, CDR2 SQIVND (reference sequence). CDR3 size: 14 residues. Here the CDR3 reads CASSDNANTGELFF. DNA for the CDR3: TGTGCCAGTAGTGACAACGCGAATACCGGGGAGCTGTTTTTT.

Turning to this clone: Other DNA sequences within the sample encode an identical CDR3. The V and J genes are TRBV5-4 and TRBJ2-7; 12 positions agree with TRBD2. Germline-derived CDR1 and CDR2 are SGHNT and YYREEE (reference sequence). There are 16 residues in the CDR3. Trimming removed 2 bases from V and 2 bases from J; junction bases left unmatched: 5. CDR3 DNA sequence: TGTGCCAGCAGCTTAGGGACTAGCGGGCTCCCCTACGAGCAGTACTTC. As protein: CASSLGTSGLPYEQYF.

The V and J genes are TRBV19 and TRBJ2-7; 10 nucleotides match TRBD2. The J segment lost 2 bases and the V segment lost 7 bases, leaving 2 bases of the junction unmatched. In germline, CDR1 is LNHDA, CDR2 SQIVND (reference sequence). The CDR3 length is 13 residues. The CDR3 nucleotides read TGTGCCAGTAAACTAGCGGGAACCTACGAGCAGTACTTC. This sequence encodes CASKLAGTYEQYF.

This chain connects TRBV5-6 to TRBJ2-1; TRBD2 aligns across 10 bases. J was trimmed by 7 bases and V by 1 base; bases with no gene match: 5. The CDR3 has 15 residues. Germline V lookup: CDR1 SGHDT, CDR2 YYEEEE. DNA for the CDR3: TGTGCCAGCAGCTTGAGGCTAGCGGGAGAGAATGAGCAGTTCTTC. Its protein is CASSLRLAGENEQFF.

V and J are TRBV11-2 and TRBJ1-2, with D hard to call. This CDR3 has 13 residues. CDR1 and CDR2 (germline): SGHAT, FQNNGV. The V end lost 6 bases, the J end lost 3 bases, and 11 bases lay between the germline ends. The CDR3 here is CASRDEADYGYTF. DNA for the CDR3: TGTGCCAGCAGGGACGAGGCAGACTATGGCTACACCTTC. Full variable domain (missing parts from reference TRBV11-2 and TRBJ1-2): EAGVAQSPRYKIIEKRQSVAFWCNPISGHATLYWYQQILGQGPKLLIQFQNNGVVDDSQLPKDRFSAERLKGVDSTLKIQPAKLEDSAVYLCASRDEADYGYTFGSGTRLTVV.

V gene TRBV5-8 combines with J gene TRBJ2-3; 9 bases agree with TRBD2. The V segment lost 2 bases and the J segment 2 bases; nucleotides outside the gene matches: 9. The CDR3 consists of 17 residues. Germline lookup yields CDR1 SGHTS and CDR2 YDEGEE. The CDR3, as DNA: TGTGCCAGCAGCTTAGAAGAAACTAGCGGGTTCACAGATACGCAGTATTTT. This encodes CASSLEETSGFTDTQYF.